Listed below are T cell receptor beta chains from one sample, sequenced in a study of cytomegalovirus exposure and HLA in healthy donors. Sequenced by immunoSEQ multiplex PCR; TCRdb stores in-frame clones only, minus some. The profile shows a few hundred thousand clones, approximately 80% of them singletons. The sequencing input was PBMCs. The receptors originated from a man aged 25 to 40 in good health and CMV-seronegative. CDR3s include the opening cysteine and the closing phenylalanine or tryptophan. Fields, in order: clone size, J gene, D gene, V gene, CDR3 protein, CDR3 DNA. D genes are given only for firm matches. Clone size is given for some rows only: seen once, a few or many times, or a class if the clone is expanded.

abundance: -; j_gene: TRBJ1-4; d_gene: TRBD1; v_gene: TRBV7-8; CDR3aa: CASSLERQGASLWEKLFF; CDR3nt: TGTGCCAGCAGCTTAGAACGACAGGGGGCGAGTTTATGGGAAAAACTGTTTTTT
abundance: -; j_gene: TRBJ1-2; d_gene: -; v_gene: TRBV28; CDR3aa: CASSPRLAGYTF; CDR3nt: TGTGCCAGCAGTCCCAGACTTGCGGGCTACACCTTC
abundance: few; j_gene: TRBJ2-7; d_gene: -; v_gene: TRBV4-1; CDR3aa: CASSHQLQGSSYEQYF; CDR3nt: TGCGCCAGCAGCCATCAACTGCAGGGGTCCTCCTACGAGCAGTACTTC
abundance: -; j_gene: TRBJ2-1; d_gene: TRBD1; v_gene: TRBV9; CDR3aa: CASSATGQGRNEQFF; CDR3nt: TGTGCCAGCAGCGCCACGGGACAGGGGCGCAATGAGCAGTTCTTC
abundance: once; j_gene: TRBJ2-1; d_gene: -; v_gene: TRBV5-6; CDR3aa: CASSFRGSLYNEQFF; CDR3nt: TGTGCCAGCAGCTTTCGGGGTTCCCTGTACAATGAGCAGTTCTTC
abundance: -; j_gene: TRBJ1-6; d_gene: -; v_gene: TRBV6-5; CDR3aa: CASSYLTARSPLHF; CDR3nt: TGTGCCAGCAGTTACCTGACGGCGAGGTCACCCCTCCACTTT
abundance: -; j_gene: TRBJ2-2; d_gene: -; v_gene: TRBV5-1; CDR3aa: CASRPGREAAGELFF; CDR3nt: TGCGCCAGCAGACCGGGCAGGGAAGCCGCCGGGGAGCTGTTTTTT
abundance: -; j_gene: TRBJ2-7; d_gene: TRBD2; v_gene: TRBV6-1; CDR3aa: CASSHGLAGTYEQYF; CDR3nt: TGTGCCAGCAGTCATGGACTAGCGGGGACCTACGAGCAGTACTTC
abundance: -; j_gene: TRBJ1-5; d_gene: TRBD1; v_gene: TRBV2; CDR3aa: CASSVFRTGGSNQPQHF; CDR3nt: TGTGCCAGCAGTGTTTTTAGGACAGGGGGAAGCAATCAGCCCCAGCATTTT
abundance: once; j_gene: TRBJ1-1; d_gene: -; v_gene: TRBV11-2; CDR3aa: CASSLGPGGVNTEAFF; CDR3nt: TGTGCCAGCAGCTTAGGCCCGGGGGGGGTAAACACTGAAGCTTTCTTT
abundance: -; j_gene: TRBJ2-7; d_gene: TRBD1; v_gene: TRBV5-1; CDR3aa: CASSKTQGAYEQYF; CDR3nt: TGCGCCAGCAGCAAAACGCAGGGGGCTTACGAGCAGTACTTC
abundance: -; j_gene: TRBJ2-2; d_gene: TRBD1; v_gene: TRBV6-5; CDR3aa: CASRSQGAYTGELFF; CDR3nt: TGTGCCAGCAGATCACAGGGGGCCTACACCGGGGAGCTGTTTTTT
abundance: -; j_gene: TRBJ2-5; d_gene: TRBD1; v_gene: TRBV4-1; CDR3aa: CASSQGSSGQGLSETQYF; CDR3nt: TGCGCCAGCAGCCAAGGTTCTTCTGGACAGGGTCTTTCAGAGACCCAGTACTTC
abundance: -; j_gene: TRBJ2-7; d_gene: -; v_gene: TRBV23-1; CDR3aa: CASSQFYISYEQYF; CDR3nt: TGCGCCAGCAGTCAATTTTACATATCCTACGAGCAGTACTTC
abundance: -; j_gene: TRBJ2-7; d_gene: TRBD2; v_gene: TRBV11-2; CDR3aa: CASSLYSGGRTYEQYF; CDR3nt: TGTGCCAGCAGCTTATATAGCGGGGGGAGAACCTACGAGCAGTACTTC
abundance: -; j_gene: TRBJ1-4; d_gene: -; v_gene: TRBV7-9; CDR3aa: CASSLESAGRNEKLFF; CDR3nt: TGTGCCAGCAGCTTAGAGTCAGCAGGGCGTAATGAAAAACTGTTTTTT
abundance: -; j_gene: TRBJ2-2; d_gene: -; v_gene: TRBV5-1; CDR3aa: CASSSLTGWGTGELFF; CDR3nt: TGCGCCAGCAGCTCCTTAACAGGGTGGGGAACCGGGGAGCTGTTTTTT
abundance: -; j_gene: TRBJ2-3; d_gene: TRBD2; v_gene: TRBV5-1; CDR3aa: CASSSPSGDTQYF; CDR3nt: TGCGCCAGCAGCTCCCCTAGCGGAGATACGCAGTATTTT
abundance: -; j_gene: TRBJ2-2; d_gene: TRBD1; v_gene: TRBV5-1; CDR3aa: CASSTTGGSGGELFF; CDR3nt: TGCGCCAGCAGCACCACAGGGGGAAGCGGCGGGGAGCTGTTTTTT
abundance: few; j_gene: TRBJ2-2; d_gene: TRBD2; v_gene: TRBV4-1; CDR3aa: CASSQGSLRTSATGELFF; CDR3nt: TGCGCCAGCAGCCAAGGGAGCCTTAGGACTAGTGCGACCGGGGAGCTGTTTTTT
abundance: -; j_gene: TRBJ1-2; d_gene: -; v_gene: TRBV6-5; CDR3aa: CASSPLFDYGYTF; CDR3nt: TGTGCCAGCAGTCCCCTGTTCGACTATGGCTACACCTTC
abundance: -; j_gene: TRBJ2-7; d_gene: -; v_gene: TRBV4-3; CDR3aa: CASTRGTGEPYEQYF; CDR3nt: TGCGCCAGCACGCGGGGTACAGGGGAACCCTACGAGCAGTACTTC
abundance: -; j_gene: TRBJ2-3; d_gene: -; v_gene: TRBV5-1; CDR3aa: CASSLDRVVTDTQYF; CDR3nt: TGCGCCAGCAGCTTGGACAGGGTAGTCACAGATACGCAGTATTTT
abundance: -; j_gene: TRBJ2-1; d_gene: -; v_gene: TRBV10-3; CDR3aa: CAISESGVSGDEQFF; CDR3nt: TGTGCCATCAGTGAGTCCGGCGTGTCGGGGGATGAGCAGTTCTTC
abundance: -; j_gene: TRBJ1-5; d_gene: TRBD1; v_gene: TRBV28; CDR3aa: CASSSPGQLQPQHF; CDR3nt: TGTGCCAGCAGCTCCCCGGGACAGTTACAGCCCCAGCATTTT
abundance: -; j_gene: TRBJ1-1; d_gene: TRBD1; v_gene: TRBV9; CDR3aa: CASSPDRDVPEAFF; CDR3nt: TGTGCCAGCAGCCCCGACAGGGACGTCCCTGAAGCTTTCTTT
abundance: few; j_gene: TRBJ1-1; d_gene: -; v_gene: TRBV19; CDR3aa: CAGNSGGVLNTEAFF; CDR3nt: TGTGCCGGAAACTCGGGGGGGGTCTTGAACACTGAAGCTTTCTTT